The present T cell receptor (beta chain) was sequenced within a study of PD-1 blockade in classical Hodgkin lymphoma. Study background: Nivolumab dosed at 3 mg/kg went to patients intravenously every 2 weeks. Study-wide points: Undefined causes, possibly disease activity or prior therapy, underlie the repertoire differences. Newly diagnosed patients had diversity similar to the baseline diversity of complete responders.

Regarding this clone: The antigen is not known.

All patients experienced relapse after autologous stem cell transplantation, and brentuximab vedotin exposure was variable. The CDR3 runs to 16 residues. Germline V gene sequence: CDR1 MDHEN, CDR2 SYDVKM. The V gene end was trimmed by 2 bases and the J gene end by 7 bases; junction bases not matched to a gene: 12. Assay used: immunoSEQ multiplex PCR; TCRdb lists only in-frame clones, some missing. The sample yields about 40,000 clones, 80% to 90% seen once. The clonotype comes from a human donor with classical Hodgkin lymphoma. This chain joins TRBV28 and TRBJ2-7; TRBD2 agrees at 9 bases. The sequencing here drew on peripheral blood mononuclear cells (PBMCs), taken at baseline. The chain's CDR3 is CASSLIHGLAGWEQYF. The CDR3, as DNA: TGTGCCAGCAGTTTAATCCATGGTCTAGCGGGATGGGAGCAGTACTTC.